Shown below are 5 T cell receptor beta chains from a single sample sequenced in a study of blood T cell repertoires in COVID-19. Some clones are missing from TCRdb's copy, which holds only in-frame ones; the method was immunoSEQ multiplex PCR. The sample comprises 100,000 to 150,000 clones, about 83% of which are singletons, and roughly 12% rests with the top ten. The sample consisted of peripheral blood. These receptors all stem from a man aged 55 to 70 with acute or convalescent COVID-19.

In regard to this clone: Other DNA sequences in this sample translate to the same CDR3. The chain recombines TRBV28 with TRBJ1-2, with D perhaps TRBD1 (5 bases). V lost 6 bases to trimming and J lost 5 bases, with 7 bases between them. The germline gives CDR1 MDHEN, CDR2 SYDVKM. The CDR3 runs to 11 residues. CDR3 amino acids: CASSDRYGYTF. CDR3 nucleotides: TGTGCCAGCAGCGACAGATATGGCTACACCTTC.

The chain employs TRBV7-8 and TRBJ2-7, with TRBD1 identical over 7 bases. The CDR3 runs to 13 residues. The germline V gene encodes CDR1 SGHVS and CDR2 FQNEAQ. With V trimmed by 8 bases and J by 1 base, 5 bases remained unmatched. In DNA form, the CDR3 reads TGTGCCAGCGGAAACAGGGGATCCTACGAGCAGTACTTC. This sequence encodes CASGNRGSYEQYF.

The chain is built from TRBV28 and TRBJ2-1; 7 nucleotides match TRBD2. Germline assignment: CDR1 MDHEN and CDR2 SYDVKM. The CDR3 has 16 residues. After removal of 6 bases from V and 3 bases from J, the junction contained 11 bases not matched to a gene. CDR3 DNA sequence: TGTGCCAGCAGGTACCCGGGGCGGGAGAACTACAATGAGCAGTTCTTC. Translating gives CASRYPGRENYNEQFF.

The CDR3 nucleotides are TGTGCCAGCAGTTACTACCGGGGGGGGCGAACCGGGGAGCTGTTTTTT. Translated: CASSYYRGGRTGELFF. The rearrangement joins TRBV6-5 to TRBJ2-2; the match to TRBD2 covers 8 bases. Germline CDR1 and CDR2: MNHEY and SVGAGI. Trimming cost V 1 base and J 5 bases; bases outside gene matches: 6. The CDR3 covers 16 residues.

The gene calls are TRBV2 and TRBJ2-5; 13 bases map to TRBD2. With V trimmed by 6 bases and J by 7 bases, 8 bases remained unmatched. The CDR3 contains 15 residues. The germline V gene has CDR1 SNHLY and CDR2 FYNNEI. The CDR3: CASSPGLAGEGTQYF. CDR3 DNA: TGTGCCAGCAGCCCCGGACTAGCGGGAGAGGGGACCCAGTACTTC.